Sequencing of this TCR beta chain was carried out in a study of identical twins. Using its own MiXCR run on the 5' RACE reads, TCRdb lists one record per CDR3 protein. The sample includes some 190,000 distinct CDR3 sequences, around 15% of them seen just once. With V trimmed by 5 bases and J by 2 bases, 4 bases remained unmatched. The germline V gene has CDR1 SEHNR and CDR2 FQNEAQ (reference sequence). CDR3 size: 16 residues. In this sample, this clonotype turned up a few times. These data also formed part of another study, on T cells expressing NK-cell markers.

The clonotype originates from a woman between 18 and 30 years old in good health. The source material was CD8+ T cells sorted from blood. The chain recombines TRBV7-9 with TRBJ2-1; 12 bases line up with TRBD2. The CDR3 bases are TGTGCCAGCAGCCAAAGGACTAGCGGGGCCTACAATGAGCAGTTCTTC. It codes for CASSQRTSGAYNEQFF.